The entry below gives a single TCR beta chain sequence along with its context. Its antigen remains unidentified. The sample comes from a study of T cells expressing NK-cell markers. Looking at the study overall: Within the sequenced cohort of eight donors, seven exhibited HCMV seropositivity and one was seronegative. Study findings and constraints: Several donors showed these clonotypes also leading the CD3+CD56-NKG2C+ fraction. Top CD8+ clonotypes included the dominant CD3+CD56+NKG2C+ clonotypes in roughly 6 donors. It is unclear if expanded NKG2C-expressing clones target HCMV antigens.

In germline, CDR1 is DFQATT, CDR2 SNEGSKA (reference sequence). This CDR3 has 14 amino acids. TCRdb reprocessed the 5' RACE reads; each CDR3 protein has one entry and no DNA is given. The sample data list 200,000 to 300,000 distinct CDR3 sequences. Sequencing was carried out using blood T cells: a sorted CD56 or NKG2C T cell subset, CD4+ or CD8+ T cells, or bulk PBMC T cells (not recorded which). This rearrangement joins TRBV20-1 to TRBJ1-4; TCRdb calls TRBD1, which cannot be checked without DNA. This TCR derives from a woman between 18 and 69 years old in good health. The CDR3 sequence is CSARDKETGEKLFF.